These T cell receptor beta chains were read from a single sample in a study of blood T cell repertoires in COVID-19. Clones were read by immunoSEQ multiplex PCR, and TCRdb kept only the in-frame ones, dropping some. The table shows nearly 350,000 clones, with 85% to 90% occurring only once. The source material was peripheral blood. The receptor source for this set is a woman aged 45-60 years with COVID-19, enrolled during active disease. CDR3s include the opening cysteine and the closing phenylalanine or tryptophan. Each record gives: clone size, J gene, V gene, D gene, CDR3 DNA, CDR3 protein. The D gene is left open where the match is weak. Clone sizes are given selectively: once, few, many, or a class where the clone is expanded.

NA | TRBJ2-5 | TRBV5-5 | TRBD2 | TGTGCCAGCAGCTTGGTCCTAGCGGGAGGTCCAGGGACCCAGTACTTC | CASSLVLAGGPGTQYF
once | TRBJ2-7 | TRBV3-1/TRBV3-2 | NA | TGTGCCAGCAGCCAAACCCAGACCAGGGTGACAGACGAGCAGTACTTC | CASSQTQTRVTDEQYF
NA | TRBJ2-7 | TRBV11-1 | TRBD2 | TGTGCCAGCAGCAGCGGGAGGAAATACGAGCAGTACTTC | CASSSGRKYEQYF
NA | TRBJ2-5 | TRBV5-8 | TRBD2 | TGTGCCAGCAGCTTTTCTACCGGGACTAGCATGGGGACCCAGTACTTC | CASSFSTGTSMGTQYF
NA | TRBJ2-1 | TRBV24-1 | NA | TGTGCCACCAGTGATTTGACCCGGGACATCAATGAGCAGTTCTTC | CATSDLTRDINEQFF
NA | TRBJ2-2 | TRBV18 | NA | TGTGCCAGCTCACCCCCTACAGGAGCCGGGGAGCTGTTTTTT | CASSPPTGAGELFF
NA | TRBJ1-2 | TRBV19 | TRBD1 | TGTGCCAGTACCCCGGGACAGGGGGGGTCCTATGGCTACACCTTC | CASTPGQGGSYGYTF
NA | TRBJ1-4 | TRBV7-9 | TRBD1 | TGTGCCAGCAGCCTCAACCCGGGACAGGTTAATGAAAAACTGTTTTTT | CASSLNPGQVNEKLFF
NA | TRBJ1-2 | TRBV5-1 | TRBD1 | TGCGCCAGCAGCCGGGGACAGGGGGCAGGAAACTATGGCTACACCTTC | CASSRGQGAGNYGYTF
once | TRBJ1-2 | TRBV11-3 | TRBD1 | TGTGCCAGCAGCAACCAAGGGGGCTGGGACTATGGCTACACCTTC | CASSNQGGWDYGYTF
once | TRBJ2-6 | TRBV19 | NA | TGTGCCAGTAGTCCGCAGGGGGGCAACTCTGGGGCCAACGTCCTGACTTTC | CASSPQGGNSGANVLTF
NA | TRBJ1-3 | TRBV24-1 | NA | TGTGCCAGGCATGCGGGGCAGAAGTCTGGAAACACCATATATTTT | CARHAGQKSGNTIYF
NA | TRBJ1-2 | TRBV19 | TRBD1 | TGTGCCAGTAGGGGACAGGGGGCCATCACGGGCTACACCTTC | CASRGQGAITGYTF
NA | TRBJ1-2 | TRBV7-2 | TRBD1 | TGTGCCAGCAGCTTAGCGGGTCGGGACAGGGGCTATGGCTACACCTTC | CASSLAGRDRGYGYTF
NA | TRBJ2-2 | TRBV5-1 | NA | TGCGCCAGCAGCCCGACAGGTCCTTGGGAGCTGTTTTTT | CASSPTGPWELFF
NA | TRBJ2-2 | TRBV15 | TRBD2 | TGTGCCACCAGCAGATCCCCCGGGAGGTCGAACACCGGGGAGCTGTTTTTT | CATSRSPGRSNTGELFF
NA | TRBJ2-7 | TRBV2 | NA | TGTGCCAGCAGTAGCTCAGGTTACGAGCAGTACTTC | CASSSSGYEQYF
NA | TRBJ1-1 | TRBV9 | NA | TGTGCCAGCAGACCTGCCGGAGGGAGAAGGGAAGCCTCTGAAGCTTTCTTT | CASRPAGGRREASEAFF
NA | TRBJ2-1 | TRBV3-1/TRBV3-2 | TRBD2 | TGTGCCAGCAGCCAGGATACTAGCGGCAATGAGCAGTTCTTC | CASSQDTSGNEQFF
NA | TRBJ1-6 | TRBV11-3 | NA | TGTGCCAGCAGCTTAGACTCCCCTACCGACAGGAGGAATTCACCCCTCCACTTT | CASSLDSPTDRRNSPLHF
few | TRBJ2-7 | TRBV5-4 | TRBD2 | TGTGCCAGCAGCTCAGGGTTAGCGGGGTCCTACGAGCAGTACTTC | CASSSGLAGSYEQYF
NA | TRBJ2-5 | TRBV30 | TRBD2 | TGTGCCTGGAGGGAGAGCGGGACGGAGACCCAGTACTTC | CAWRESGTETQYF
once | TRBJ1-1 | TRBV10-3 | TRBD1 | TGTGCCATCAGTGGGGACAGAGTACAGACTGAAGCTTTCTTT | CAISGDRVQTEAFF
few | TRBJ1-4 | TRBV19 | TRBD1 | TGTGCCAGTAGTATTTTTGGACAGGCCCGGTTCAACTACGGTGAAAAACTGTTTTTT | CASSIFGQARFNYGEKLFF
NA | TRBJ2-1 | TRBV19 | NA | TGTGCCAGTAAACGGGAGAGGGTTGGGAATGAGCAGTTCTTC | CASKRERVGNEQFF
few | TRBJ1-5 | TRBV19 | NA | TGTGCCAGTAGTAGGGCAGATAGCAATCAGCCCCAGCATTTT | CASSRADSNQPQHF
NA | TRBJ1-4 | TRBV7-9 | TRBD1 | TGTGCCAGCAGCCTGTCCAGGGGGCTAGATGAAAAACTGTTTTTT | CASSLSRGLDEKLFF
NA | TRBJ1-3 | TRBV6-5 | NA | TGTGCCTACCAAGGGGCTGGAAACACCATATATTTT | CAYQGAGNTIYF
NA | TRBJ1-2 | TRBV6-2/TRBV6-3 | TRBD1 | TGTGCCAGCAGTAAAGAGGGGGCCGGCGGCTACACCTTC | CASSKEGAGGYTF
NA | TRBJ1-2 | TRBV5-1 | NA | TGCGCCAGCAGCTCACAGGTCTATGGCTACACCTTC | CASSSQVYGYTF
NA | TRBJ2-2 | TRBV2 | TRBD1 | TGTGCCAGCATGGGGACAGGACGGAACACCGGGGAGCTGTTTTTT | CASMGTGRNTGELFF
NA | TRBJ1-1 | TRBV29-1 | NA | TGCAGCGTGGTATGGCGGGTTCAAAGGAACACTGAAGCTTTCTTT | CSVVWRVQRNTEAFF